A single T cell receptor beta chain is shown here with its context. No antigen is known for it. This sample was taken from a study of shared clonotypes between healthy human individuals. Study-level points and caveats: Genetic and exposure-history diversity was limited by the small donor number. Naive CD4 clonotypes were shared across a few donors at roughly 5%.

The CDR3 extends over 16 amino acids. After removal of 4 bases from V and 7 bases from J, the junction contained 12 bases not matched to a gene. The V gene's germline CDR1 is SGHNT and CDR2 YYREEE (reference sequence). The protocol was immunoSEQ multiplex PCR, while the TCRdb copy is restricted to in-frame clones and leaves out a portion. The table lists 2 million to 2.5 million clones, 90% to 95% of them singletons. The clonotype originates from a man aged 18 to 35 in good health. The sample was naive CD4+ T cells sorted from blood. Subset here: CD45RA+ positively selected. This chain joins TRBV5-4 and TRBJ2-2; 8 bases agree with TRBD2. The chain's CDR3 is CASSTLAGFENGELFF. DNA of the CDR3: TGTGCCAGCAGCACTTTAGCGGGGTTTGAGAACGGGGAGCTGTTTTTT.